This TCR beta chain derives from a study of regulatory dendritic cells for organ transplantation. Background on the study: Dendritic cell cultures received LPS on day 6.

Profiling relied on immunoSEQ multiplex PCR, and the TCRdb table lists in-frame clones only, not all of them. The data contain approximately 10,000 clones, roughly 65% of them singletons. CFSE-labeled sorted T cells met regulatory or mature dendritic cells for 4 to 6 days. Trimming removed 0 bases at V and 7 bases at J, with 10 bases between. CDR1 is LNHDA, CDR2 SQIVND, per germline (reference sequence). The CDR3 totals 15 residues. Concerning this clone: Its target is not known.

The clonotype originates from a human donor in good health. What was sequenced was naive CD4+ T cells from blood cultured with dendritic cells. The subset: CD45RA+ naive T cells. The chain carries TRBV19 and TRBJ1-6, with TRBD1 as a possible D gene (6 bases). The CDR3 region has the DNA TGTGCCAGTAGTATAGATAGGGGGAACAATTCACCCCTCCACTTT. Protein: CASSIDRGNNSPLHF. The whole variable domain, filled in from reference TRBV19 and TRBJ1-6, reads DGGITQSPKYLFRKEGQNVTLSCEQNLNHDAMYWYRQDPGQGLRLIYYSQIVNDFQKGDIAEGYSVSREKKESFPLTVTSAQKNPTAFYLCASSIDRGNNSPLHFGNGTRLTVT.